This T cell receptor (beta chain) was captured by sequencing in a study of T cell repertoires in cytomegalovirus infection. Study overall: Indicated by public TCR beta signatures were CMV infection and matching HLA type.

TCRdb re-called the reads with MiXCR, one entry per CDR3 protein. The data contain roughly 320,000 distinct CDR3 sequences, about 8.8% of them seen just once; the ten biggest clones take up 2% to 3%. The V gene lost 5 bases and the J gene lost 5 bases, with 16 bases spanning the gap. This CDR3 spans 14 amino acids. Germline CDR1 is SGHKS and CDR2 is YYEKEE (reference sequence). V gene TRBV5-5 combines with J gene TRBJ1-1; D call uncertain. The sequencing input was PBMCs. The origin of this receptor is a human donor in good health (CMV status not recorded). Some clones in this sample may be carry-over from other donors' samples. The CDR3 here is CASRTSPSRTEAFF. CDR3 nucleotide sequence: TGTGCCAGCAGAACCTCCCCCTCGAGGACTGAAGCTTTCTTT.